The clone carrying this T cell receptor beta chain is a singleton in its sample. Its target is unknown. The CDR3 loop spans 15 amino acids. Between the trimmed V and J ends, which lost 2 bases and 4 bases, there was a span of 12 bases. CDR1 MNHEY and CDR2 SMNVEV come from the germline V gene (reference sequence). This record comes from a study of graft-versus-host responses after intestinal transplantation. Overall study: Recipients received multivisceral, liver-intestinal, or isolated intestinal transplants. Recipients were all induced with anti-thymocyte globulin, then given tacrolimus and steroids for roughly three years.

Findings and caveats of the study: GvH clones surfaced in recipient marrow, some emerging earlier in ileum or blood.

Only in-frame clones appear in the TCRdb table, and some are missing; sequencing was by immunoSEQ multiplex PCR. The repertoire consists of around 88,000 clones, with less than 90% occurring once and the leading ten covering approximately 18%. The clonotype originates from a human donor who received an intestinal transplant. This sequence joins TRBV27 and TRBJ2-1, with D tentatively TRBD1 (6 bases). The starting material was unstimulated CD8+ T cells sorted from spleen or lymph node cells, obtained before intestinal transplant. CDR3 in DNA: TGTGCCAGCAGTTTACAGGGGAATGGGTACAATGAGCAGTTCTTC. Its translation: CASSLQGNGYNEQFF.